This T cell receptor (beta chain) was observed in a study of post-analysis software for immune sequencing data. About the research overall: Secondary progressive, relapsing-remitting and progressive-relapsing multiple sclerosis were among the included disease courses. General study results and limits: Five or six TRBV segments were significantly more frequent in patients than in controls. TRBV5-6, TRBV5-1 and TRBV20-1 were among these segments. Significantly decreased normalized Chao1 diversity was recorded for multiple sclerosis patients relative to controls. F-measure co-clustering was strong for batch-matched samples.

Unique molecular identifiers were built into the TCR beta cDNA libraries. TCRdb reprocessed the PCR reads with MiXCR, giving one entry per CDR3 protein. The table shows about 460,000 distinct CDR3 sequences, with roughly 45% occurring only once. The CDR3 is 17 amino acids. The V end was cut by 3 bases, the J end by 0 bases, with 19 bases between. Per the germline V gene, CDR1 is SGDLS and CDR2 is YYNGEE. This clonotype was seen once. What it recognizes is unknown. The chain has TRBV9 and TRBJ2-7; D not resolved. Sequenced material: blood. This clonotype originated in a girl between 5 and 17 years old with multiple sclerosis. The CDR3 loop reads CASSDRRDSGSSYEQYF. The CDR3 DNA is TGTGCCAGCAGCGATCGAAGGGATTCGGGCAGCTCCTACGAGCAGTACTTC.